This T cell receptor beta chain was observed in a study of OX40 agonist ivuxolimab in advanced cancers. V lost 3 bases to trimming and J lost 4 bases; unmatched junction nucleotides: 5. The CDR3 spans 15 residues. CDR1 and CDR2 (germline): MGHRA, YSYEKL. Autoimmune disease history or systemic immunosuppression was exclusionary. Some clones are missing from TCRdb's copy, which holds only in-frame ones; the method was immunoSEQ multiplex PCR. The sample includes more than 50,000 clones, approximately 89% of them seen just once. The rearrangement uses TRBV4-1 and TRBJ2-7; 11 bases align to TRBD2. The material sequenced was CD4+ or CD8+ T cells sorted from blood, taken in a trial of the OX40 agonist ivuxolimab. This clonotype was obtained from an adult with an advanced solid tumor such as melanoma, head and neck, liver or kidney cancer. CDR3 protein: CASSHTSGSDYEQYF. Here the CDR3 DNA reads TGCGCCAGCAGCCATACTAGCGGGAGCGATTACGAGCAGTACTTC.